These 15 T cell receptor beta chains were all obtained from the same sample, sequenced in a study of identical twins. TCRdb re-analysed the 5' RACE reads in MiXCR, keeping a single row per CDR3 protein. The sample includes roughly 200,000 distinct CDR3 sequences, around 8.1% of them seen just once. These records were also assigned to another study, of yellow fever vaccine responses in identical twins.

The sequencing sample was made of memory (CD45RO+) T cells sorted from blood. These receptors all stem from a woman younger than 30 in good health.

Points on this clonotype: A much larger clone lies one base from this, so it may be a read error. The V gene is TRBV3-1, the J gene TRBJ2-5, with 9 bases identical to TRBD1. This CDR3 has 15 residues. CDR1 is LGHDT and CDR2 is YNNKEL in the germline V gene (reference sequence). The CDR3, as DNA: TGTGCCAGCTGCCACGGGGACAGGGAGGGAGAGACCCAGTACTTC. Translated, it gives CASCHGDREGETQYF.

In this sample, this clonotype turned up many times. J is TRBJ1-4 and V is TRBV20-1; 7 nucleotides line up with TRBD1. The CDR3 spans 15 residues. V lost 0 bases, J lost 7 bases, and 8 bases stayed unmatched. Germline V gives CDR1 DFQATT, CDR2 SNEGSKA (reference sequence). The CDR3 sequence: CSARDVTGWSEKLFF. The CDR3 DNA reads as TGCAGTGCTAGAGATGTGACAGGGTGGAGTGAAAAACTGTTTTTT.

CDR3 sequence: CASSVGPGISRGPQHF. The CDR3 DNA reads TGTGCCAGCAGCGTAGGCCCAGGTATTTCCCGGGGGCCCCAGCATTTT. The chain combines TRBV9 with TRBJ1-5, with unresolved D. The CDR3 length is 16 residues. V lost 0 bases, J lost 9 bases, and 19 bases lay in between. Germline CDR1 reads SGDLS; CDR2 reads YYNGEE.

Many counts were recorded for this clonotype. This rearrangement joins TRBV28 to TRBJ2-7, with D perhaps being TRBD1 or TRBD2 (6 bases each). Germline V lookup: CDR1 MDHEN, CDR2 SYDVKM. This CDR3 is built from 15 residues. Trimming took off 7 bases at V and 0 bases at J, with 16 bases between the two ends. CDR3 loop: CASTPWGASSYEQYF. The CDR3 DNA sequence: TGTGCCAGCACCCCTTGGGGGGCCAGCTCCTACGAGCAGTACTTC.

This clonotype was detected a few times. The chain uses TRBV4-3 and TRBJ2-5, with 7 bases identical to TRBD1. Germline V lookup: CDR1 LGHNA, CDR2 YSLEER. The CDR3 extends over 15 amino acids. V shed 3 bases, J shed 5 bases, and the junction held 9 bases outside the gene matches. The CDR3 loop is CASSQAGTVGETQYF. The DNA for the CDR3 is TGCGCCAGCAGCCAGGCCGGGACAGTGGGGGAGACCCAGTACTTC.

The chain uses TRBV2 and TRBJ1-6; TRBD1 is a possible D gene (6 bases). CDR3 length: 15 residues. Germline V gene data show CDR1 as SNHLY and CDR2 as FYNNEI. V was cut by 2 bases and J by 7 bases, with 12 bases left in between. CDR3 amino acids: CASSERGARNSPLHF. CDR3 coding DNA: TGTGCCAGCAGTGAACGGGGGGCGCGGAATTCACCCCTCCACTTT. Full variable domain (missing parts from reference TRBV2 and TRBJ1-6): EPEVTQTPSHQVTQMGQEVILRCVPISNHLYFYWYRQILGQKVEFLVSFYNNEISEKSEIFDDQFSVERPDGSNFTLKIRSTKLEDSAMYFCASSERGARNSPLHFGNGTRLTVT.

At least ten counts were recorded for this clonotype. The chain couples TRBV7-2 to TRBJ2-7; no clear D. This CDR3 comprises 15 residues. Germline V gene data show CDR1 as SGHTA and CDR2 as FQGNSA. Trimming stripped 6 bases from V and 0 bases from J, with 15 bases between. CDR3 in amino acids: CASSAVFGPSYEQYF. CDR3 nucleotides: TGTGCCAGCAGTGCGGTGTTCGGTCCCTCCTACGAGCAGTACTTC.

This clonotype has ten or more counts. The chain combines TRBV6-2 or TRBV6-3 with TRBJ2-1; D not resolved. V dropped 2 bases and J dropped 6 bases, with 8 bases sitting between them. This CDR3 region has 13 residues. Germline V gives CDR1 MNHEY, CDR2 SVGEGT. Here the CDR3 reads CASSYRVVNEQFF. In DNA, the CDR3 is TGTGCCAGCAGTTACCGTGTCGTCAATGAGCAGTTCTTC.

This clonotype was found many times. The V gene is TRBV7-8, the J gene TRBJ2-7, with a possible D match to TRBD2 (6 bases). This CDR3 contains 16 residues. V lost 5 bases and J lost 3, with 20 bases in between. The germline V gene has CDR1 SGHVS and CDR2 FQNEAQ. The chain's CDR3 is CASSLRIDGGVYEQYF. CDR3 nucleotides: TGTGCCAGCAGCCTTAGAATAGACGGGGGTGTCTACGAGCAGTACTTC.

This clonotype has just a few counts. The chain joins TRBV5-6 to TRBJ2-7; D is uncertain. Trimming removed 0 bases at V and 2 bases at J, with 6 bases between. CDR3 length: 13 residues. Germline assignment: CDR1 SGHDT and CDR2 YYEEEE. The CDR3 is CASSLVRTYEQYF. For the CDR3, the DNA is TGTGCCAGCAGCTTGGTTCGGACCTACGAGCAGTACTTC.

This clonotype was counted many times. The DNA of the CDR3 is TGCAGCGTTGCTCCGAGAGCCGATGTGGAGTACTTC. This codes for CSVAPRADVEYF. The J gene is TRBJ2-7, the V gene TRBV29-1; D gene ambiguous. Germline lookup yields CDR1 SQVTM and CDR2 ANQGSEA. V was cut by 4 bases and J by 11 bases, with 18 bases left in between. This CDR3 region has 12 residues.

A few counts support this clonotype. The rearrangement links TRBV2 to TRBJ2-3; 11 positions agree with TRBD2. Germline V lookup: CDR1 SNHLY, CDR2 FYNNEI. This CDR3 contains 15 residues. The ends lost 6 bases at V and 5 bases at J; junction bases unmatched: 7. The CDR3 bases are TGTGCCAGCAGGATTAGCGGGGGGGTGAGAGATACGCAGTATTTT. Amino acid sequence: CASRISGGVRDTQYF.

This clonotype was seen a handful of times. The chain uses TRBV19 and TRBJ2-1, with 10 bases that match TRBD1. The V and J ends lost 1 base and 6 bases, in that order; junction bases with no gene match: 0. This CDR3 region has 14 residues. Germline assignment: CDR1 LNHDA and CDR2 SQIVND (reference sequence). CDR3 DNA: TGTGCCAGTAGTATAGGGACAGGGGGCAATGAGCAGTTCTTC. This translates into CASSIGTGGNEQFF. The whole variable domain, filled in from reference TRBV19 and TRBJ2-1, reads DGGITQSPKYLFRKEGQNVTLSCEQNLNHDAMYWYRQDPGQGLRLIYYSQIVNDFQKGDIAEGYSVSREKKESFPLTVTSAQKNPTAFYLCASSIGTGGNEQFFGPGTRLTVL.

This clonotype was seen ten or more times. The chain links TRBV6-5 to TRBJ1-4; D is undetermined. The CDR3 extends over 9 amino acids. Between the trimmed V and J ends, which lost 9 bases and 7 bases, there was a span of 3 bases. The germline V gene has CDR1 MNHEY and CDR2 SVGAGI. This CDR3 is CARVEKLFF. The CDR3 coding sequence is TGTGCCAGGGTTGAAAAACTGTTTTTT.

This clonotype was recorded at least ten times. The chain recombines TRBV3-1 with TRBJ2-5; possible D gene TRBD2, 5 bases. Deletions cut 4 bases from V and 10 bases from J, with 16 bases between. CDR3 length: 13 amino acids. CDR1 is LGHDT, CDR2 YNNKEL, per germline (reference sequence). CDR3: CASSLRREPHQYF. The CDR3 nucleotides are TGTGCCAGCAGCCTCCGAAGGGAGCCCCACCAGTACTTC.